One and the same sample provided the 7 T cell receptor beta chains below, sequenced in a study of T cells in Graves' hyperthyroidism and ophthalmopathy. RNA transcripts provided the source from which TCR beta CDR3 regions were amplified. TCR CDR3 underwent first-round RT-PCR with the HTBI primer set. Each CDR3 protein is one row after TCRdb ran MiXCR on the multiplex PCR reads. The data contain roughly 640,000 distinct CDR3 sequences, roughly 15% of them singletons. The specimen was blood. These receptors were obtained from a woman aged 40-49 years with Graves' ophthalmopathy.

The chain joins TRBV7-6 to TRBJ1-5, with D perhaps matching TRBD1 (5 bases). V dropped 2 bases and J dropped 7 bases, with 9 bases sitting between them. This CDR3 region has 13 residues. CDR1 is SGHVS, CDR2 FNYEAQ, per germline. CDR3 coding DNA: TGTGCCAGCAGCTTACTCGAGGGGCAGCCCCAGCATTTT. Encoded protein: CASSLLEGQPQHF.

Many counts were recorded for this clonotype. This chain joins TRBV28 and TRBJ2-7; 11 bases align to TRBD2. V lost 5 bases and J lost 5; bases outside the gene matches: 11. Germline CDR1 is MDHEN and CDR2 is SYDVKM. The CDR3 length is 16 residues. In DNA form, the CDR3 reads TGTGCCAGCAGTCCCTCGGGACTAGCGGTTAAGGACGAGCAGTACTTC. This codes for CASSPSGLAVKDEQYF.

This clonotype was found a few times. The chain uses TRBV20-1 and TRBJ2-7; 7 bases align to TRBD2. The CDR3 is made up of 13 amino acids. The V and J ends lost 0 bases and 3 bases, in that order; junction bases with no gene match: 2. Germline values: CDR1 DFQATT, CDR2 SNEGSKA (reference sequence). The CDR3 DNA reads TGCAGTGCTAGAGATGCGGGAGACTACGAGCAGTACTTC. Protein product: CSARDAGDYEQYF.

A word on this clonotype: This may be a read error, as it is one base from a much larger clone. The CDR3 DNA is TGTGCCAGCAGTTTATTAGGTGGGGGGGTGACAGATGCGCAGTATTTT. It specifies CASSLLGGGVTDAQYF. The gene calls are TRBV12-3 or TRBV12-4 and TRBJ2-3; TRBD2 agrees at 7 bases. This CDR3 comprises 16 residues.

This clonotype was counted between two and nine times. The CDR3 protein is CASRSIGSYEQYF. CDR3 DNA: TGTGCCAGCAGAAGTATAGGATCCTACGAGCAGTACTTC. The chain is built from TRBV27 and TRBJ2-7; D is ambiguous. Trimming shortened V by 6 bases and J by 1 base, and 10 bases separated the two germline ends. The CDR3 has 13 amino acids. Germline V gene lookup returns CDR1 MNHEY and CDR2 SMNVEV (reference sequence).

The rearrangement uses TRBV19 and TRBJ1-3; D ambiguous. This CDR3 comprises 11 residues. V was trimmed by 6 bases and J by 6 bases, leaving 6 bases between them. Germline assignment: CDR1 LNHDA and CDR2 SQIVND (reference sequence). CDR3 nucleotide sequence: TGTGCCAGTAGAAGAGAAAACACCATATATTTT. Protein product: CASRRENTIYF.

This clonotype was found many times. This chain joins TRBV5-1 and TRBJ1-2, with TRBD1 matching 9 bases. The CDR3 is 14 amino acids. Looked up from germline, CDR1 is SGHRS and CDR2 is YFSETQ. Losses at the gene ends were 4 bases for V and 8 bases for J; bases not matched to a gene: 9. CDR3 DNA sequence: TGCGCCAGCAGCGTGGGACAGGGAAGGTTCGGCTACACCTTC. Translation gives CASSVGQGRFGYTF.